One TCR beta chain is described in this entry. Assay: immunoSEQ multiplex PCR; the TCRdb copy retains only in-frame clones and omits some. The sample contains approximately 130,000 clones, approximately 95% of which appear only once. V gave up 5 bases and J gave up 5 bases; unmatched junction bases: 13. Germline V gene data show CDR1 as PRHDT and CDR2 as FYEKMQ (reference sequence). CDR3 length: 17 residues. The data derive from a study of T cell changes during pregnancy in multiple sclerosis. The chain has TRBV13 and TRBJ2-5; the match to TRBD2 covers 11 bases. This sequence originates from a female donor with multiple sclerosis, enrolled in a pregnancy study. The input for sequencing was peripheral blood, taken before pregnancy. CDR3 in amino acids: CASSAGLAEIGEETQYF. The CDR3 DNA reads TGTGCCAGCAGCGCGGGACTAGCGGAAATTGGGGAGGAGACCCAGTACTTC.